This T cell receptor (beta chain) was captured in a study of blood T cell repertoires in COVID-19. Study context: Both acute and convalescent COVID-19 samples were obtained from the United States, Italy and Spain. PBMCs, B-cell-depleted T cells, or T cells provided the cDNA or gDNA that made up the material.

This clone came up a few times. One junction end does not reproduce the germline sequence, and a read error may be involved. This CDR3 is built from 13 residues. CDR1 is SGHNT and CDR2 is YYREEE in the germline V gene (reference sequence). Original handling: Estimation of nucleated cell counts relied on the amplification of reference gene primers. Generated by immunoSEQ multiplex PCR, the TCRdb table keeps only in-frame clones and is missing some. V and J calls and clone size are as listed in that table; D and trimming were resolved from the DNA. The table shows 85,000 to 90,000 clones, with 82% occurring only once.

The sequencing input was peripheral blood. The chain uses TRBV5-4 and TRBJ1-2, with D possibly being TRBD1 (6 bases). The TCR originated in a woman of 80 years or more with acute or convalescent COVID-19. The CDR3 coding sequence is TGTGCCAGCAGCCAGGGGACTAATTATGGCTACACCTTC. It yields the protein CASSQGTNYGYTF.